The T cell receptor (beta chain) described here comes from a study of Graves' ophthalmopathy and Graves' hyperthyroidism. This clonotype was seen at least ten times. The CDR3 has 12 amino acids. Between the trimmed V and J ends, which lost 3 bases and 3 bases, there was a span of 6 bases. CDR1 and CDR2 from the germline V gene are MDHEN and SYDVKM. From RNA, the CDR3 regions of TCR beta chains were amplified and sequenced. Investigators did first-round RT-PCR with HTBI primers, then second-round multiplex PCR. TCRdb re-called the multiplex PCR reads with MiXCR, one entry per CDR3 protein. The repertoire holds some 350,000 distinct CDR3 sequences, with approximately 17% as singletons. Researchers classed hyperthyroidism as stable given no ophthalmopathy within 18 months of follow-up. Ages of hyperthyroidism patients ran from 18 to 65, and their diagnoses were new, under 2 months' duration.

The receptor was derived from an adult woman with stable Graves' hyperthyroidism. The rearrangement links TRBV28 to TRBJ2-7, with a possible D match to TRBD2 (5 bases). Specimen: peripheral blood. As DNA, the CDR3 is TGTGCCAGCAGTTTCCGGGACTACGAGCAGTACTTC. Residues: CASSFRDYEQYF.